A selection of T cell receptor beta chains follows, all from one sample in a study of cytomegalovirus exposure and HLA in healthy donors. Using immunoSEQ multiplex PCR, the repertoire was profiled, and TCRdb retains in-frame clones only, with some absent. The table includes under 200,000 clones, around 80% detected once. The sample consisted of PBMCs. These receptors originate from a woman aged 40 to 55 in good health and CMV-seropositive. Both conserved end residues are part of each CDR3. A D gene is named only where the DNA matches it firmly. Some rows have no size entry. The others give once, few or many, or a class for an expanded clone.

length	size	D	V	J	DNA	CDR3
16	.	.	TRBV18	TRBJ1-3	TGTGCCAGCTCCGATTTTCTAGGTGGCTCTGGAAACACCATATATTTT	CASSDFLGGSGNTIYF
12	.	.	TRBV5-4	TRBJ2-1	TGTGCCAGCAGCTTGGTAGGTCAGGAGGAGTTCTTC	CASSLVGQEEFF
15	few	TRBD2	TRBV5-4	TRBJ2-1	TGTGCCAGCAGCTTGGTTAGCGGGGGGCAAAATGAGCAGTTCTTC	CASSLVSGGQNEQFF
14	.	TRBD1	TRBV12-5	TRBJ1-2	TGTGCTAGTGGCCTGGTGGGCGACAGGGATGGCTACACCTTC	CASGLVGDRDGYTF
15	.	.	TRBV7-8	TRBJ2-7	TGTGCCAGCAGCCCGTCGGGAAATTCTGGAAACGAGCAGTACTTC	CASSPSGNSGNEQYF
12	few	.	TRBV11-1	TRBJ2-7	TGTGCCAGCAGCTTAAATCGCTACGAGCAGTACTTC	CASSLNRYEQYF
14	.	.	TRBV7-2	TRBJ2-4	TGTGCCAGCAGCCCAAGCTCGACAGTAAACAGTCAGTACTTC	CASSPSSTVNSQYF
15	.	.	TRBV11-2	TRBJ2-5	TGTGCCAGCAGCTTTCTACAGGCCCTATCGGGAGAGCAGTACTTC	CASSFLQALSGEQYF
15	.	TRBD1	TRBV2	TRBJ1-2	TGTGCCAGCAGTGGGGACAGGGGAACTAACTATGGCTACACCTTC	CASSGDRGTNYGYTF
17	few	.	TRBV4-2	TRBJ2-2	TGTGCCAGCAGCCAAGGGGGGCAGGCTAGCCGCACCGGGGAGCTGTTTTTT	CASSQGGQASRTGELFF
15	.	.	TRBV5-6	TRBJ1-2	TGTGCCAGCAGCTTAGCACAGGGAAGAAACTATGGCTACACCTTC	CASSLAQGRNYGYTF
18	.	TRBD2	TRBV2	TRBJ2-5	TGTGCCAGCAGTGTTTATGTTGACGGGGGGGGCCGTATGGAGACCCAGTACTTC	CASSVYVDGGGRMETQYF
12	few	TRBD1	TRBV7-9	TRBJ1-2	TGTTCCAGCAGCCAGGGGGTGGGTGGCTACACCTTC	CSSSQGVGGYTF
18	.	TRBD2	TRBV5-5	TRBJ2-1	TGTGCCAGCAGCTTGGCAGCGGGGGCCCTCCTATACTACAATGAGCAGTTCTTC	CASSLAAGALLYYNEQFF
16	.	.	TRBV28	TRBJ1-2	TGTGCCAGCAGTGTTAGCTGGTCATCCCTTGCCTATGGCTACACCTTC	CASSVSWSSLAYGYTF
14	.	TRBD1	TRBV5-6	TRBJ2-4	TGTGCCAGCAGCTCCTGGCCGGGACAGGGGCTTCAGTACTTC	CASSSWPGQGLQYF
15	few	.	TRBV10-2	TRBJ2-1	TGCGCCAGCAGTGAGTTCGGAGCCTACGACTATGAGCAGTTCTTC	CASSEFGAYDYEQFF
17	.	.	TRBV5-1	TRBJ2-1	TGCGCCAGCAGCTTTTTGGGACTCAGAGACATCAGGGATGAGCAGTTCTTC	CASSFLGLRDIRDEQFF
12	few	.	TRBV4-2	TRBJ1-4	TGTGCCAGCAGCCAAGTTCAAGAAAAACTGTTTTTT	CASSQVQEKLFF
13	.	TRBD1	TRBV19	TRBJ1-1	TGTGCCAGCGGGGACAGGCGATCCACTGAAGCTTTCTTT	CASGDRRSTEAFF
15	.	TRBD1	TRBV5-1	TRBJ1-2	TGCGCCAGCAGCCCGGAGGGACAGGGGATTCGCGGCTACACCTTC	CASSPEGQGIRGYTF
16	.	TRBD2	TRBV4-2	TRBJ2-7	TGTGCCAGCAGCCAAGTCCCCCGACTTCCGGGGGGCGAGCAGTACTTC	CASSQVPRLPGGEQYF
14	few	.	TRBV25-1	TRBJ1-2	TGTGCCAGCAGTGAACCAGGGAAGAACTATGGCTACACCTTC	CASSEPGKNYGYTF
17	.	TRBD2	TRBV5-1	TRBJ2-3	TGCGCCAGCACCTCGGCTCTAGCGGGGGTAAACACAGATACGCAGTATTTT	CASTSALAGVNTDTQYF
16	.	.	TRBV27	TRBJ1-2	TGTGCCAGCAGGACTCGACAGTCCCGCTGGGAAGGTGGCTACACCTTC	CASRTRQSRWEGGYTF
12	.	.	TRBV10-2	TRBJ1-1	TGCGCCAGCAGTGACAGGGTGACTGAAGCTTTCTTT	CASSDRVTEAFF
17	.	.	TRBV5-4	TRBJ1-3	TGTGCCAGCTCCCGGGGGGCACCGAAAAACTCTGGAAACACCATATATTTT	CASSRGAPKNSGNTIYF
13	.	.	TRBV7-2	TRBJ1-1	TGTGCCAGCAGCTTAGCCCCCGGGACAGAAGCTTTCTTT	CASSLAPGTEAFF
16	.	TRBD1	TRBV5-1	TRBJ2-3	TGCGCCAGCAGCCTGGCCGGGACAGGGAGCACAGATACGCAGTATTTT	CASSLAGTGSTDTQYF
15	.	TRBD1	TRBV7-8	TRBJ1-5	TGTGCCAGCAGAGGAACAGGGGGCGGCAATCAGCCCCAGCATTTT	CASRGTGGGNQPQHF
15	.	TRBD2	TRBV18	TRBJ2-3	TGTGCCAGCTCACTCGCGGGGGGACCGGGAGATACGCAGTATTTT	CASSLAGGPGDTQYF
12	.	.	TRBV30	TRBJ1-6	TGTGCCTGGAGTGACTGGAATTCACCCCTCCACTTT	CAWSDWNSPLHF
15	.	TRBD1	TRBV7-6	TRBJ1-2	TGTGCCAGCAGCTTAGGGACAGGGAATCTATATGGCTACACCTTC	CASSLGTGNLYGYTF
15	.	TRBD1	TRBV2	TRBJ1-1	TGTGCCAGCAGTGAACGGGACAGGGGGCGTACTGAAGCTTTCTTT	CASSERDRGRTEAFF
14	.	.	TRBV7-9	TRBJ1-2	TGTGCCAGCAGCTTAGCGCCAGGGTTCTATGGCTACACCTTC	CASSLAPGFYGYTF
14	.	TRBD2	TRBV28	TRBJ2-3	TGTGCCAGCAGAAGGCGGGGGAGGGCAGATACGCAGTATTTT	CASRRRGRADTQYF
13	.	.	TRBV7-9	TRBJ1-5	TGTGCCAGCAGCTTATATCCTGATCAGCCCCAGCATTTT	CASSLYPDQPQHF
13	.	.	TRBV29-1	TRBJ1-1	TGCAGCGTTGTTCCGGGGGTGAACACTGAAGCTTTCTTT	CSVVPGVNTEAFF
14	.	TRBD2	TRBV5-4	TRBJ2-5	TGTGCCAGCAGCTTGGGACTAGCCCAAGAGACCCAGTACTTC	CASSLGLAQETQYF
12	.	.	TRBV10-3	TRBJ2-2	TGTGCCATCAGTCCAGACACCGGGGAGCTGTTTTTT	CAISPDTGELFF
14	.	.	TRBV28	TRBJ1-2	TGTGCCAGCAGCCCCGGGAGCTTGTACTATGGCTACACCTTC	CASSPGSLYYGYTF
15	.	TRBD1	TRBV19	TRBJ2-2	TGTGCCAGTAGGGGCGGGACAGGTTACACCGGGGAGCTGTTTTTT	CASRGGTGYTGELFF
14	.	.	TRBV19	TRBJ1-5	TGTGCCAGTACCTCTGGGGGCGGGGGGAAACCCCAGCATTTT	CASTSGGGGKPQHF
14	few	TRBD2	TRBV11-3	TRBJ2-1	TGTGCCAGCAGCTTGGCGGGGGGGCCAAATGAGCAGTTCTTC	CASSLAGGPNEQFF
16	few	TRBD2	TRBV4-2	TRBJ2-3	TGTGCCAGCAGCCAAGACGGACTAGCGGGCACAGATACGCAGTATTTT	CASSQDGLAGTDTQYF
15	.	.	TRBV9	TRBJ1-6	TGTGCCAGCAGCGCCTCGGACAGAACTAATTCACCCCTCCACTTT	CASSASDRTNSPLHF
14	once	.	TRBV19	TRBJ1-2	TGTGCCAGTCGGGCCCAACTTCGGGGGAATGGCTACACCTTC	CASRAQLRGNGYTF
15	.	TRBD2	TRBV19	TRBJ2-3	TGTGCCAGTAGTAGGGCTGGCGGGGGGACAGATACGCAGTATTTT	CASSRAGGGTDTQYF